The next 11 T cell receptor beta chains were all read from a single sample in a study of T cell repertoires in aging, cancer and after chemotherapy. The template was genomic DNA from peripheral blood, not RNA. Rearranged V-D-J TRB sequences were amplified with a mixed TRB-A/B primer pool. One entry per CDR3 protein, called by TCRdb with MiXCR from the multiplex PCR reads. The sample yields some 6,000 distinct CDR3 sequences, 20% to 25% seen once. The sample consisted of blood. The receptors were gathered from a human donor with a blood cancer.

This clonotype is medium-sized within its sample. J is TRBJ2-7 and V is TRBV5-5; D is ambiguous. The CDR3 sequence is 11 residues long. V was pared by 0 bases and J by 3 bases, with 1 base between. Germline assignment: CDR1 SGHKS and CDR2 YYEKEE (reference sequence). The CDR3 spells CASSLVYEQYF. The CDR3 bases are TGTGCCAGCAGCTTGGTCTACGAGCAGTACTTC.

DNA of the CDR3: TGTGCCAGCAGCAAAGACAGGGGTGGAAACACCATATATTTT. This gives the protein CASSKDRGGNTIYF. This sequence joins TRBV21-1 and TRBJ1-3; the D call in the table, TRBD1, was not verified against the DNA. TRBV21-1 corresponds to a pseudogene. This CDR3 has 14 amino acids.

This chain uses TRBV7-9 with TRBJ2-1, with D possibly TRBD2 on 6 matching bases. This CDR3 spans 13 amino acids. V shed 1 base and J shed 15 bases, with 16 bases lying between them. CDR1 and CDR2 from the germline V gene are SEHNR and FQNEAQ (reference sequence). CDR3 sequence: CASSLGEGGARFF. Here the CDR3 DNA reads TGTGCCAGCAGCTTAGGTGAGGGCGGGGCACGGTTCTTC.

This clonotype has a handful of counts. This sequence joins TRBV11-2 and TRBJ2-7, with TRBD1 identical over 8 bases. There are 15 residues in the CDR3. V dropped 0 bases and J dropped 3; count of bases not matched to a gene: 4. Looked up from germline, CDR1 is SGHAT and CDR2 is FQNNGV. The CDR3 loop reads CASSLEPGGLYEQYF. The CDR3 bases are TGTGCCAGCAGCTTAGAGCCAGGGGGCCTCTACGAGCAGTACTTC. The variable domain in full, completed from reference TRBV11-2 and TRBJ2-7, reads EAGVAQSPRYKIIEKRQSVAFWCNPISGHATLYWYQQILGQGPKLLIQFQNNGVVDDSQLPKDRFSAERLKGVDSTLKIQPAKLEDSAVYLCASSLEPGGLYEQYFGPGTRLTVT.

This clonotype ranks as medium-sized. V gene TRBV19 combines with J gene TRBJ2-2; TRBD2 matches at 7 bases. Germline CDR1 is LNHDA and CDR2 is SQIVND (reference sequence). CDR3 length: 16 amino acids. The J segment lost 6 bases and the V segment lost 5 bases, leaving 12 bases of the junction unmatched. This CDR3 reads CASSQSGTRVSGELFF. The DNA of the CDR3 is TGTGCCAGTAGTCAAAGCGGGACTCGAGTCTCCGGGGAGCTGTTTTTT.

Within the sample, this clonotype is medium-sized. The V gene is TRBV6-4, the J gene TRBJ2-1; the match to TRBD1 covers 11 bases. The length of the CDR3 is 14 residues. Unmatched junction bases numbered 0, after V lost 2 bases and J lost 6 bases. From germline, CDR1 is MRHNA and CDR2 SNTAGT. CDR3 sequence (DNA): TGTGCCAGCAGTGACGGGACAGGGGGCAATGAGCAGTTCTTC. It codes for CASSDGTGGNEQFF.

The table lists this clonotype with a few counts. The chain carries TRBV30 and TRBJ1-1, with D hard to call. V was shortened by 4 bases and J by 4 bases, with 13 bases between the two germline ends. CDR1 and CDR2 from the germline V gene are GTSNPN and SVGIG (reference sequence). The CDR3 is made up of 13 amino acids. CDR3 nucleotide sequence: TGTGCCTGGATTAGCGGCCTCGCCACTGAAGCTTTCTTT. Protein product: CAWISGLATEAFF.

This clonotype is medium-sized within its sample. The V and J genes are TRBV6-1 and TRBJ2-3, with 7 nucleotides matching TRBD2. Germline-derived CDR1 and CDR2 are MNHNS and SASEGT. The CDR3 loop spans 20 amino acids. Trimming cost V 3 bases and J 2 bases; bases outside gene matches: 20. The CDR3 nucleotides are TGTGCCAGCAGTGAGTCGATGATAGCGGGCCGCACAAAAATCACAGATACGCAGTATTTT. Its protein is CASSESMIAGRTKITDTQYF.

The chain is built from TRBV28 and TRBJ1-3, with D possibly TRBD1 on 6 matching bases. CDR1 and CDR2 from the germline V gene are MDHEN and SYDVKM. The CDR3 runs 15 residues. V lost 7 bases to trimming and J lost 0 bases, with 13 bases between them. DNA of the CDR3: TGTGCCAGCAACCAACAGGGACGCTCTGGAAACACCATATATTTT. This encodes CASNQQGRSGNTIYF.

The rearrangement joins TRBV20-1 to TRBJ2-7, with TRBD1 matching over 10 bases. The CDR3 length is 12 residues. J was trimmed by 5 bases and V by 6 bases; bases with no gene match: 4. The germline V gene encodes CDR1 DFQATT and CDR2 SNEGSKA (reference sequence). In DNA, the CDR3 is TGCAGTGCGAGGGACAGGGGCGACGAGCAGTACTTC. Protein product: CSARDRGDEQYF.

Relative to its sample, this clonotype is medium-sized. The V and J genes are TRBV30 and TRBJ2-1; TRBD1 aligns across 8 bases. The V gene end was trimmed by 1 base and the J gene end by 3 bases; junction bases not matched to a gene: 11. The germline CDR1 and CDR2 sequences are GTSNPN and SVGIG (reference sequence). The length of the CDR3 is 17 residues. The CDR3 loop reads CAWSGRGSGGVYNEQFF. DNA for the CDR3: TGTGCCTGGAGTGGCAGGGGTTCAGGGGGCGTCTACAATGAGCAGTTCTTC.